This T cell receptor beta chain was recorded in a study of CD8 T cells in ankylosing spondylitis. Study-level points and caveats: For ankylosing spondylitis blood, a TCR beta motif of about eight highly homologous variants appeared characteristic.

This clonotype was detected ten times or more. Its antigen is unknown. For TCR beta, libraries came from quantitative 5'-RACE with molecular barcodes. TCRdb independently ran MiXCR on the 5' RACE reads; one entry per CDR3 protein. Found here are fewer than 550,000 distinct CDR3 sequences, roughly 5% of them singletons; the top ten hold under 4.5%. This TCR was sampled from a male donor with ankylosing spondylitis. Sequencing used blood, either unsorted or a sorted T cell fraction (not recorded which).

The CDR3: CASSLVETEKLFF. The CDR3 DNA sequence: TGTGCCAGCAGCTTAGTGGAGACTGAAAAACTGTTTTTT. The chain has TRBV7-2 and TRBJ1-4, with D hard to call. CDR3 length equals 13 residues. CDR1 is SGHTA, CDR2 FQGNSA, per germline. Trimming took off 1 base at V and 7 bases at J, with 7 bases between the two ends.